The 2 T cell receptor beta chains below were found in one sample sequenced in a study of blood T cell repertoires in COVID-19. The method was immunoSEQ multiplex PCR; TCRdb's version includes in-frame clones alone and lacks a portion of them. The sample has approximately 190,000 clones; around 80% are singletons. The sequencing input was peripheral blood. The receptors shown here come from a human donor in a cohort sampled during active COVID-19.

This clone occurred once. In nucleotides, the CDR3 is TGTGCCAGCAGACCCGGGACAGGGAACACTGAAGCTTTCTTT. This sequence encodes CASRPGTGNTEAFF. The chain links TRBV7-8 to TRBJ1-1; 8 positions agree with TRBD1. The V and J ends lost 6 bases and 1 base, in that order; junction bases with no gene match: 4. This CDR3 has 14 residues. Germline V lookup: CDR1 SGHVS, CDR2 FQNEAQ.

V usage is TRBV9 and J usage is TRBJ1-6, with TRBD1 matching over 7 bases. The V gene end was trimmed by 4 bases and the J gene end by 6 bases; junction bases not matched to a gene: 10. The CDR3 consists of 16 residues. Germline V gene lookup returns CDR1 SGDLS and CDR2 YYNGEE. The CDR3 region has the DNA TGTGCCAGCAGCCCACAGGGGCGGCTCGGTAATTCACCCCTCCACTTT. Its translation is CASSPQGRLGNSPLHF.